The 21 T cell receptor beta chains presented below share a single source sample, sequenced in a study of cytomegalovirus exposure and HLA in healthy donors. The PCR used 60 Vbeta and 13 Jbeta primers. Sequencing used immunoSEQ multiplex PCR; TCRdb keeps in-frame clones, though not all of them. The sample has some 190,000 clones; roughly 77% are singletons. The specimen was PBMCs. These receptors were taken from a woman aged 25-40 years in good health and CMV-seropositive.

This sequence joins TRBV30 and TRBJ1-2; D unclear. The CDR3 runs 12 residues. Germline assignment: CDR1 GTSNPN and CDR2 SVGIG (reference sequence). V lost 3 bases, J lost 2 bases, and 7 bases lay in between. In nucleotides, the CDR3 is TGTGCCTGGAGAGGAGCAAACTATGGCTACACCTTC. The encoded protein is CAWRGANYGYTF. Combining the CDR3 with reference TRBV30 and TRBJ1-2 gives the whole variable domain SQTIHQWPATLVQPVGSPLSLECTVEGTSNPNLYWYRQAAGRGLQLLFYSVGIGQISSEVPQNLSASRPQDRQFILSSKKLLLSDSGFYLCAWRGANYGYTFGSGTRLTVV.

The J gene is TRBJ1-2, the V gene TRBV6-5; no firm D call. Trimming shortened V by 2 bases and J by 8 bases, and 15 bases separated the two germline ends. The CDR3 has 14 amino acids. CDR1 is MNHEY and CDR2 is SVGAGI in the germline V gene. Here the CDR3 reads CASSYHQLVRGYTF. The CDR3 DNA reads as TGTGCCAGCAGTTACCATCAGCTAGTTCGGGGCTACACCTTC.

The V and J genes are TRBV2 and TRBJ2-3; TRBD1 matches 7 bases. Looked up from germline, CDR1 is SNHLY and CDR2 is FYNNEI. Germline trimming cut 6 bases from V and 3 bases from J; bases unmatched to any gene: 6. The CDR3 is made up of 14 amino acids. In DNA, the CDR3 is TGTGCCAGCAGCGGACAGGTGGCGACAGATACGCAGTATTTT. Translated, it gives CASSGQVATDTQYF.

In its sample, this clone was seen a few times. The chain combines TRBV6-1 with TRBJ2-3; TRBD2 matches 11 bases. Per the germline V gene, CDR1 is MNHNS and CDR2 is SASEGT. V lost 10 bases to trimming and J lost 5 bases; unmatched junction nucleotides: 5. The CDR3 has 13 amino acids. CDR3 nucleotides: TGTGCCACCCTAGCGGGGGGAGGAGATACGCAGTATTTT. Amino acids: CATLAGGGDTQYF.

This clone was recorded once. The gene calls are TRBV10-3 and TRBJ2-3, with TRBD2 identical over 12 bases. The CDR3 covers 13 residues. Trimming cost V 10 bases and J 3 bases; bases outside gene matches: 2. CDR1 is ENHRY and CDR2 is SYGVKD in the germline V gene. The CDR3 sequence: CATLAGGTDTQYF. The CDR3 nucleotides are TGTGCCACCCTAGCGGGGGGGACAGATACGCAGTATTTT.

This clone was detected only a few times. The genes are TRBV2 and TRBJ1-4, with a weak D call TRBD1 (5 bases). The CDR3 has 15 amino acids. CDR1 is SNHLY and CDR2 is FYNNEI in the germline V gene. The V end was cut by 0 bases, the J end by 3 bases, with 8 bases between. CDR3 sequence: CASSEATGANEKLFF. CDR3 coding DNA: TGTGCCAGCAGTGAAGCGACGGGGGCTAATGAAAAACTGTTTTTT.

This chain links TRBV5-4 with TRBJ2-1, with a possible D match to TRBD2 (7 bases). CDR1 and CDR2 (germline): SGHNT, YYREEE (reference sequence). Trimming took off 2 bases at V and 8 bases at J, with 14 bases between the two ends. The CDR3 is 14 amino acids. The DNA of the CDR3 is TGTGCCAGCAGCTTAGGGGGGGGCCGTGATGAGCAGTTCTTC. Translation: CASSLGGGRDEQFF.

The chain is built from TRBV9 and TRBJ1-1, with D perhaps TRBD1 (5 bases). The ends were cut back, 2 bases at V and 0 bases at J, with 11 bases in the middle. Germline V gene sequence: CDR1 SGDLS, CDR2 YYNGEE. The CDR3 length is 15 residues. This CDR3 is CASSVGGGMNTEAFF. CDR3 nucleotide sequence: TGTGCCAGCAGCGTCGGGGGGGGGATGAACACTGAAGCTTTCTTT.

A single count supports this clone. This rearrangement joins TRBV2 to TRBJ2-7; the D gene is possibly TRBD1 (6 bases). Deletions cut 4 bases from V and 7 bases from J, with 11 bases between. CDR1 is SNHLY and CDR2 is FYNNEI in the germline V gene. The CDR3 sequence is 12 residues long. The CDR3 nucleotides read TGTGCCAGCAGTGGGGACACTTCGGAGCAGTACTTC. Protein sequence: CASSGDTSEQYF.

V gene TRBV28 combines with J gene TRBJ2-3; maybe TRBD1 (6 bases). The CDR3 runs 13 residues. Germline CDR1 MDHEN, CDR2 SYDVKM. V gave up 2 bases and J gave up 6 bases, with 9 bases separating them. For the CDR3, the DNA is TGTGCCAGCAGTTTAGGGGGCTCGGATACGCAGTATTTT. Protein product: CASSLGGSDTQYF.

The V gene is TRBV4-1, the J gene TRBJ2-3, with 9 bases identical to TRBD2. V was pared by 3 bases and J by 0 bases, with 19 bases of the junction left unmatched. This CDR3 spans 21 amino acids. Germline V gene lookup returns CDR1 MGHRA and CDR2 YSYEKL. CDR3: CASSQREGRIGVNSSTDTQYF. As DNA, the CDR3 is TGCGCCAGCAGCCAGCGGGAGGGCCGGATCGGGGTTAACTCTAGCACAGATACGCAGTATTTT.

This clone was picked up one time. The chain recombines TRBV27 with TRBJ2-5, with 11 bases matching TRBD1. The trim removed 7 bases at V and 4 bases at J, leaving 8 bases unmatched. The CDR3 loop spans 15 amino acids. The germline V gene has CDR1 MNHEY and CDR2 SMNVEV (reference sequence). DNA of the CDR3: TGTGCCAGCAAAAAAGGACAGGGGGCCTTAGAGACCCAGTACTTC. Amino acids: CASKKGQGALETQYF.

This chain uses TRBV7-6 with TRBJ2-5; TRBD2 aligns across 12 bases. Per germline, CDR1 SGHVS and CDR2 FNYEAQ. With V trimmed by 4 bases and J by 4 bases, 4 bases remained unmatched. The CDR3 spans 15 residues. The CDR3 DNA reads as TGTGCCAGCAGCTCCGGACTAGCGGGGAGAGAGACCCAGTACTTC. This translates into CASSSGLAGRETQYF.

The chain links TRBV6-5 to TRBJ2-3; TRBD2 might be the D (6 bases). The CDR3 extends over 14 amino acids. Germline V lookup: CDR1 MNHEY, CDR2 SVGAGI. Trimming pared 5 bases from V and 2 bases from J, leaving 11 bases between. This chain's CDR3 is CASSTRDPTDTQYF. The CDR3 nucleotides read TGTGCCAGCAGTACGCGGGACCCCACAGATACGCAGTATTTT.

V gene TRBV2 combines with J gene TRBJ1-5; D is unclear. This CDR3 spans 10 amino acids. Germline CDR1 is SNHLY and CDR2 is FYNNEI. V was clipped by 6 bases and J by 9 bases, with 6 bases between them. CDR3 loop: CASRSLPQHF. CDR3 DNA: TGTGCCAGCAGGAGTCTGCCCCAGCATTTT.

This chain uses TRBV28 with TRBJ1-5; TRBD1 matches 9 bases. V lost 3 bases and J lost 6; bases outside the gene matches: 6. The V gene's germline CDR1 is MDHEN and CDR2 SYDVKM. The CDR3 spans 15 residues. CDR3 sequence: CASSFSGTGLQPQHF. CDR3 nucleotide sequence: TGTGCCAGCAGTTTCTCCGGGACAGGGCTTCAGCCCCAGCATTTT.

This chain uses TRBV10-3 with TRBJ1-3; the D gene is possibly TRBD1 (5 bases). Germline CDR1 and CDR2: ENHRY and SYGVKD. This CDR3 contains 15 residues. Trimming removed 7 bases at V and 0 bases at J, with 13 bases between. This CDR3 is CAITEDITSGNTIYF. The CDR3 bases are TGTGCCATCACCGAGGACATCACCTCTGGAAACACCATATATTTT.

This chain uses TRBV2 with TRBJ2-7; D ambiguous. The CDR3 is 10 residues long. The V and J ends lost 1 base and 13 bases respectively, with 8 bases between them. CDR1 SNHLY and CDR2 FYNNEI come from the germline V gene. The CDR3 is CASSEVGTYF. The CDR3 nucleotides are TGTGCCAGCAGTGAAGTTGGCACCTACTTC.

V usage is TRBV6-6 and J usage is TRBJ1-2, with D possibly matching TRBD1 (5 bases). Germline assignment: CDR1 MNHNY and CDR2 SVGAGI (reference sequence). Trimming removed 0 bases from V and 0 bases from J, with 11 bases in between. The CDR3 contains 16 residues. CDR3: CASSYSTALSNYGYTF. The CDR3 DNA sequence: TGTGCCAGCAGTTACTCGACAGCATTGTCTAACTATGGCTACACCTTC.

This clone was found a few times. CDR3 loop: CASSGTGVRYGYTF. CDR3 DNA sequence: TGTGCCAGCAGTGGGACAGGGGTGCGCTATGGCTACACCTTC. The gene calls are TRBV6-6 and TRBJ1-2; 10 bases fit TRBD1. CDR3 length: 14 residues. V gave up 5 bases and J gave up 4 bases; unmatched junction bases: 4. Germline V gene lookup returns CDR1 MNHNY and CDR2 SVGAGI (reference sequence).

The chain links TRBV30 to TRBJ1-5; TRBD1 matches 9 bases. The CDR3 is made up of 13 amino acids. CDR1 is GTSNPN and CDR2 is SVGIG in the germline V gene (reference sequence). After removal of 1 base from V and 7 bases from J, the junction contained 2 bases not matched to a gene. CDR3 nucleotide sequence: TGTGCCTGGAGTGGGGACAGGGACCAGCCCCAGCATTTT. Its translation: CAWSGDRDQPQHF.